The clone carrying this T cell receptor (beta chain) has more than one count but fewer than ten. The antigen remains undetermined. The data are from a study of vaccination and CD4 T cells after COVID-19. As for the study in general: Two of the convalescents were Hispanic, and convalescents were six males and four females. Each participant underwent a two-dose regimen of either the BNT162b2 or the mRNA-1273 vaccine.

Treatment given: roughly ten-day PBMC culture with coronavirus spike peptide pools or control peptides (ViraFEST assay). Healthy vaccine recipients tested negative for nucleocapsid antibodies before and after vaccination, so had no prior SARS-CoV-2 infection. Cultures of PBMCs, roughly 2.1 million per well, were set up with roughly 11 IU/ml IL-2 and roughly 10 ug/ml peptide pools. The Oncomine TCR Beta short-read assay was applied to DNA of cultured CD4+ T cells. TCRdb recomputed calls from the PCR reads with MiXCR, one row per CDR3 protein. Found here are under 20,000 distinct CDR3 sequences, over 60% of them singletons; the top ten hold about 18%. CDR3 size: 14 residues. Trimming took 4 bases from V and 1 from J, leaving 10 bases between them. The germline V gene has CDR1 MNHEY and CDR2 SVGAGI.

The gene calls are TRBV6-5 and TRBJ1-2; D gene ambiguous. The sequence derives from a human donor who received a COVID-19 vaccine. Sample: CD4+ T cells from blood, cultured in vitro, taken after SARS-CoV-2 vaccination. The CDR3 nucleotides read TGTGCCAGCAGTTCCTCGGATGATAACTATGGCTACACCTTC. Protein sequence: CASSSSDDNYGYTF.